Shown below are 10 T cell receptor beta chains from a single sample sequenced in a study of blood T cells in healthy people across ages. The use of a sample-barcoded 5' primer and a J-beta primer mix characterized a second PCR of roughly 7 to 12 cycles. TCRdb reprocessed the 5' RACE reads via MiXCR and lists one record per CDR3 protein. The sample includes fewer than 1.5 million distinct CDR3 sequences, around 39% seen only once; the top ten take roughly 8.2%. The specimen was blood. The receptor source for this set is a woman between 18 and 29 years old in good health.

CDR3 region: CASSLRRGLSGGETQYF. The CDR3, as DNA: TGTGCCAGCAGCTTACGGAGAGGACTATCAGGCGGAGAGACCCAGTACTTC. The J gene is TRBJ2-5, the V gene TRBV7-3; tentative D call: TRBD2 (6 bases). V lost 2 bases and J lost 4, with 20 bases in between. The CDR3 loop spans 17 amino acids. CDR1 and CDR2 (germline): SGHTA, FQGTGA.

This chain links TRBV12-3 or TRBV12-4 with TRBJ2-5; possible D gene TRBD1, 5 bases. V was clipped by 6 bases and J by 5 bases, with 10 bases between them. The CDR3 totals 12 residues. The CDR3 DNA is TGTGCCAGCAGAGCAGGGTCGGAGACCCAGTACTTC. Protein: CASRAGSETQYF.

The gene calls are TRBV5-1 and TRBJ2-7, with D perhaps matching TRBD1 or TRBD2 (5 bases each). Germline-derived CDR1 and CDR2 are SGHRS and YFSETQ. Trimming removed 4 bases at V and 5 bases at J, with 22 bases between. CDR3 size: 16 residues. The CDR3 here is CASSLGPTPSRDEQYF. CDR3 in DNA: TGCGCCAGCAGCCTGGGACCTACACCTAGCAGGGACGAGCAGTACTTC.

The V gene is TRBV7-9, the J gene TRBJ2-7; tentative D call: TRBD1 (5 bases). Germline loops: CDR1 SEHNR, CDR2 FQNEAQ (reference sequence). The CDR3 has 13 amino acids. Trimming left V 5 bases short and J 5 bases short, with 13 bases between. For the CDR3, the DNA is TGTGCCAGCAGCCCAGCAGGGATCCACGAGCAGTACTTC. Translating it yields CASSPAGIHEQYF.

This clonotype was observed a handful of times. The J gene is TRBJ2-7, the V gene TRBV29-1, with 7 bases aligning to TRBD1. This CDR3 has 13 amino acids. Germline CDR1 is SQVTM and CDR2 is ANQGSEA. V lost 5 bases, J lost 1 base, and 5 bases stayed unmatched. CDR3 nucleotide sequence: TGCAGCGTTAGGGACAGACTTTCCTACGAGCAGTACTTC. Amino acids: CSVRDRLSYEQYF.

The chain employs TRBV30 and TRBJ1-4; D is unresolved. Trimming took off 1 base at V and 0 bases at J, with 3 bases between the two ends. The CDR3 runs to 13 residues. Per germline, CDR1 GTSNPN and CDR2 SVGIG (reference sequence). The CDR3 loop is CAWSGSTNEKLFF. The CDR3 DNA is TGTGCCTGGAGTGGTTCAACTAATGAAAAACTGTTTTTT.

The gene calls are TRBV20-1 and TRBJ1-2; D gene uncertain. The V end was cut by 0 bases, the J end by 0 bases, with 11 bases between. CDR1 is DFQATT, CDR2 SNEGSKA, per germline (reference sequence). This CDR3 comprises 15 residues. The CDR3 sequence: CSARDVTGTNYGYTF. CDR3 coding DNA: TGCAGTGCTAGAGATGTTACGGGGACTAACTATGGCTACACCTTC.

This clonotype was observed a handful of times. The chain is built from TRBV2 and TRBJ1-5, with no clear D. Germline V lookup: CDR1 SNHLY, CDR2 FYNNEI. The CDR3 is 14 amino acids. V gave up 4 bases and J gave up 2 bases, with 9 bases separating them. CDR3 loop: CASSVESGNQPQHF. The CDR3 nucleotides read TGTGCCAGCAGTGTCGAATCTGGCAATCAGCCCCAGCATTTT.

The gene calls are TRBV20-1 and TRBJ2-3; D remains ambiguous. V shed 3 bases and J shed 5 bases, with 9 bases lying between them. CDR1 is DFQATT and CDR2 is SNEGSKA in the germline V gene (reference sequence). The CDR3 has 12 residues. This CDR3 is CSASPVGDTQYF. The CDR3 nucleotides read TGCAGTGCTAGTCCCGTGGGAGATACGCAGTATTTT.

For the CDR3, the DNA is TGTGCCTGGGCCGGGGGTCAGAGGAGCTACACCTTC. Residues: CAWAGGQRSYTF. The chain is built from TRBV30 and TRBJ1-2; a possible D gene is TRBD1 (5 bases). The CDR3 totals 12 residues. Trimming cost V 5 bases and J 9 bases, with 16 bases left between them. Germline CDR1 and CDR2: GTSNPN and SVGIG (reference sequence).